The 4 T cell receptor beta chains listed next were all sequenced from one sample in a study of response to subunit inactivated influenza vaccine. TCRdb recomputed calls from the RT-PCR reads with MiXCR, one row per CDR3 protein. The sample yields about 190,000 distinct CDR3 sequences, around 14% seen once. The sample was CD8+ T cells sorted from PBMCs, taken 4 to 6 days after vaccination. These TCRs come from a man aged 45 to 65 who received an inactivated influenza vaccine.

This clonotype is medium-sized within its sample. The chain recombines TRBV27 with TRBJ2-1; no reliable D call. The CDR3 totals 13 residues. Germline CDR1 and CDR2: MNHEY and SMNVEV (reference sequence). Trimming left V 1 base short and J 5 bases short, with 6 bases between. The chain's CDR3 is CASSLLGDNEQFF. CDR3 sequence (DNA): TGTGCCAGCAGTTTATTGGGTGACAATGAGCAGTTCTTC.

This clonotype has only a few counts. The chain uses TRBV9 and TRBJ1-5; maybe TRBD1 (5 bases). CDR3 length equals 16 residues. V was shortened by 3 bases and J by 7 bases, with 20 bases between the two germline ends. Germline assignment: CDR1 SGDLS and CDR2 YYNGEE. The CDR3 nucleotides are TGTGCCAGCAGCGCGGAGGGGCCCCTCGCGGCGCAGCCCCAGCATTTT. Translation: CASSAEGPLAAQPQHF.

V is TRBV7-9 and J is TRBJ1-1; 7 bases match TRBD1. This CDR3 has 15 amino acids. The junction had 6 bases not matched to a gene; V was cut back by 4 bases and J by 1 base. In germline, CDR1 is SEHNR, CDR2 FQNEAQ (reference sequence). In nucleotides, the CDR3 is TGTGCCAGCAGCTCCGAGACAGGGAGGAACACTGAAGCTTTCTTT. Translating gives CASSSETGRNTEAFF.

This clonotype came up a few times. This chain connects TRBV3-1 to TRBJ2-7; TRBD1 agrees at 7 bases. CDR3 length equals 15 residues. Germline V gene lookup returns CDR1 LGHDT and CDR2 YNNKEL (reference sequence). The V segment lost 2 bases and the J segment 3 bases; nucleotides outside the gene matches: 7. The CDR3 is CASSQFDRAFYEQYF. CDR3 DNA sequence: TGTGCCAGCAGCCAATTCGACAGGGCCTTCTACGAGCAGTACTTC.